These 11 T cell receptor beta chains were all obtained from the same sample, sequenced in a study of cytomegalovirus exposure and HLA in healthy donors. Profiling relied on immunoSEQ multiplex PCR, and the TCRdb table lists in-frame clones only, not all of them. The sample has around 71,000 clones, approximately 94% seen once. Sequencing used PBMCs. The receptor source for this set is a man in his late teens or twenties in good health and CMV-seropositive.

This chain links TRBV20-1 with TRBJ2-3; D ambiguous. V lost 3 bases and J 6 bases, leaving 4 bases between the germline ends. Germline loops: CDR1 DFQATT, CDR2 SNEGSKA (reference sequence). The CDR3 consists of 10 residues. Here the CDR3 DNA reads TGCAGTGCTAGGCGGGATACGCAGTATTTT. This translates into CSARRDTQYF.

The V and J genes are TRBV27 and TRBJ1-2, with 8 bases aligning to TRBD1. The CDR3 is made up of 15 amino acids. V lost 5 bases to trimming and J lost 4 bases; unmatched junction nucleotides: 9. CDR1 and CDR2 from the germline V gene are MNHEY and SMNVEV (reference sequence). CDR3 amino acids: CASSPQGALSYGYTF. The CDR3 DNA reads as TGTGCCAGCAGTCCCCAGGGGGCGCTTTCCTATGGCTACACCTTC.

The chain has TRBV6-6 and TRBJ1-1, with a weak D call TRBD1 (6 bases). The CDR3 contains 14 residues. Germline CDR1 and CDR2: MNHNY and SVGAGI (reference sequence). V lost 7 bases and J lost 5, with 17 bases in between. CDR3 protein: CASKTGTTGTEAFF. The CDR3 DNA reads TGTGCCAGCAAAACTGGGACAACCGGGACTGAAGCTTTCTTT.

V gene TRBV5-8 combines with J gene TRBJ2-5, with D tentatively TRBD1 (5 bases). The CDR3 spans 16 residues. V was clipped by 0 bases and J by 1 base, with 13 bases between them. Germline CDR1 and CDR2: SGHTS and YDEGEE. The CDR3 DNA sequence: TGTGCCAGCAGCTTGGCTGTAGGGGTGATCCAAGAGACCCAGTACTTC. Translation gives CASSLAVGVIQETQYF.

The chain uses TRBV7-9 and TRBJ2-6; the match to TRBD2 covers 9 bases. The CDR3 consists of 19 residues. After removal of 1 base from V and 1 base from J, the junction contained 8 bases not matched to a gene. Germline loops: CDR1 SEHNR, CDR2 FQNEAQ (reference sequence). CDR3 region: CASSLGFSGGLSGANVLTF. The CDR3 coding sequence is TGTGCCAGCAGCTTAGGTTTCAGCGGGGGGCTGTCTGGGGCCAACGTCCTGACTTTC.

The rearrangement links TRBV14 to TRBJ2-3; TRBD2 aligns across 9 bases. After removal of 0 bases from V and 3 bases from J, the junction contained 7 bases not matched to a gene. The germline gives CDR1 SGHDN, CDR2 FVKESK. The CDR3 loop spans 17 amino acids. This CDR3 is CASSQDILAGGTDTQYF. The CDR3 bases are TGTGCCAGCAGCCAAGATATACTAGCGGGTGGTACAGATACGCAGTATTTT.

The chain links TRBV7-8 to TRBJ2-7; D is unclear. From germline, CDR1 is SGHVS and CDR2 FQNEAQ. This CDR3 is 11 amino acids long. The ends were cut back, 7 bases at V and 3 bases at J, with 7 bases in the middle. The CDR3 nucleotides read TGTGCCAGCACACAGAGCTACGAGCAGTACTTC. The encoded protein is CASTQSYEQYF. Looking up the rest from reference TRBV7-8 and TRBJ2-7 gives the full variable domain: GAGVSQSPRYKVAKRGQDVALRCDPISGHVSLFWYQQALGQGPEFLTYFQNEAQLDKSGLPSDRFFAERPEGSVSTLKIQRTQQEDSAVYLCASTQSYEQYFGPGTRLTVT.

This clone has just one count. The chain couples TRBV5-1 to TRBJ2-3; the match to TRBD2 covers 15 bases. The germline CDR1 and CDR2 sequences are SGHRS and YFSETQ. CDR3 size: 18 residues. V was clipped by 2 bases and J by 0 bases; unmatched bases: 4. CDR3 sequence: CASSFGTSGGPSTDTQYF. Written as DNA, the CDR3 is TGCGCCAGCAGCTTCGGGACTAGCGGGGGGCCCAGCACAGATACGCAGTATTTT.

The chain is built from TRBV29-1 and TRBJ1-1; D not certain. This CDR3 contains 14 residues. Germline V lookup: CDR1 SQVTM, CDR2 ANQGSEA. V lost 2 bases and J lost 4, with 14 bases in between. This chain's CDR3 is CSVEPRLSGTEAFF. CDR3 coding DNA: TGCAGCGTTGAACCTCGACTCTCGGGCACTGAAGCTTTCTTT.

The V and J genes are TRBV9 and TRBJ2-7, with 10 bases matching TRBD2. Germline V gene lookup returns CDR1 SGDLS and CDR2 YYNGEE. This CDR3 region has 15 residues. The trim removed 0 bases at V and 4 bases at J, leaving 4 bases unmatched. This CDR3 is CASSVAPSGSYEQYF. The DNA of the CDR3 is TGTGCCAGCAGCGTAGCTCCTAGCGGGAGTTACGAGCAGTACTTC.

The chain links TRBV2 to TRBJ2-5, with TRBD1 as a possible D gene (6 bases). V gave up 9 bases and J gave up 4 bases, with 9 bases separating them. Germline V gene lookup returns CDR1 SNHLY and CDR2 FYNNEI. This CDR3 has 11 amino acids. The CDR3 DNA is TGTGCCAGATCAGGGGTAGAGACCCAGTACTTC. Protein: CARSGVETQYF.